These 23 T cell receptor beta chains were all obtained from the same sample, sequenced in a study of T cell responses to AZD1222 COVID-19 vaccine. The method was immunoSEQ multiplex PCR; TCRdb's version includes in-frame clones alone and lacks a portion of them. There are approximately 31,000 clones in the sample; roughly 90% occur only once, and approximately 14% lies in the top ten. This sample comprised peripheral blood, obtained 28 days after the second AZD1222 dose. These receptors were taken from an adult who received the AZD1222 COVID-19 vaccine.

The chain links TRBV18 to TRBJ2-5, with 8 bases fitting TRBD1. The junction had 8 bases not matched to a gene; V was cut back by 4 bases and J by 4 bases. CDR1 is KGHSH and CDR2 is LQKENI in the germline V gene. The CDR3 spans 15 residues. CDR3 loop: CASSRGPGGSETQYF. CDR3 bases: TGTGCCAGCTCACGCGGGCCAGGGGGCTCAGAGACCCAGTACTTC.

This chain links TRBV7-2 with TRBJ2-7; D ambiguous. Germline V CDR1 and CDR2: SGHTA, FQGNSA. CDR3 length: 14 residues. V was pared by 5 bases and J by 5 bases, with 16 bases between. For the CDR3, the DNA is TGTGCCAGCAGCCGGAACAACCGTGGGGACGAGCAGTACTTC. Its translation: CASSRNNRGDEQYF.

The table lists this clone with a few counts. V is TRBV28 and J is TRBJ1-3; D possibly corresponds to TRBD1 (6 bases). Germline CDR1 and CDR2: MDHEN and SYDVKM. The CDR3 length is 17 residues. V was pared by 4 bases and J by 0 bases, with 16 bases between. The CDR3 bases are TGTGCCAGCAGTTCCCCCTCGGGAGGGGGCTCTGGAAACACCATATATTTT. Encoded protein: CASSSPSGGGSGNTIYF.

The chain recombines TRBV2 with TRBJ1-4; weak D call: TRBD1 (5 bases). V lost 6 bases, J lost 0 bases, and 11 bases lay in between. Germline-derived CDR1 and CDR2 are SNHLY and FYNNEI. This CDR3 has 15 amino acids. The CDR3 sequence: CASSGPRATNEKLFF. As DNA, the CDR3 is TGTGCCAGCAGCGGACCCAGGGCAACTAATGAAAAACTGTTTTTT. Full variable domain (remainder filled in from reference TRBV2 and TRBJ1-4): EPEVTQTPSHQVTQMGQEVILRCVPISNHLYFYWYRQILGQKVEFLVSFYNNEISEKSEIFDDQFSVERPDGSNFTLKIRSTKLEDSAMYFCASSGPRATNEKLFFGSGTQLSVL.

The V and J genes are TRBV3-1 (or the pseudogene TRBV3-2) and TRBJ2-7; no definite D call. Germline loops: CDR1 LGHDT, CDR2 YNNKEL (reference sequence). CDR3 size: 13 residues. With 5 bases removed from V and 9 bases from J, the gap between germline ends came to 17 bases. CDR3 sequence: CASSSTPPYGQYF. As DNA, the CDR3 is TGTGCCAGCAGCTCCACTCCCCCCTATGGGCAGTACTTC.

This chain links TRBV10-1 with TRBJ2-5; no definite D call. V shed 0 bases and J shed 5 bases, with 10 bases lying between them. There are 14 residues in the CDR3. Looked up from germline, CDR1 is WNHNN and CDR2 is SYGVQD (reference sequence). The CDR3 coding sequence is TGCGCCAGCAGTGAGTCTCAGGAAAAGGAGACCCAGTACTTC. Its protein product is CASSESQEKETQYF.

The genes are TRBV7-2 and TRBJ1-6, with D possibly being TRBD1 (5 bases). Trimming stripped 5 bases from V and 9 bases from J, with 17 bases between. Germline CDR1 SGHTA, CDR2 FQGNSA. CDR3 length: 15 amino acids. The chain's CDR3 is CASSPDSWISSPLHF. The CDR3 DNA follows: TGTGCCAGCAGCCCTGACAGTTGGATCAGTTCACCCCTCCACTTT.

The V call is TRBV28, the J call TRBJ2-7, with 9 bases that match TRBD1. The CDR3 consists of 18 residues. V dropped 6 bases and J dropped 1; count of bases not matched to a gene: 16. CDR1 and CDR2 (germline): MDHEN, SYDVKM. CDR3 coding DNA: TGTGCCAGCAGCTTCGAACTCGGGACAGGGAAACGTTCCTACGAGCAGTACTTC. Residues: CASSFELGTGKRSYEQYF.

The gene calls are TRBV5-5 and TRBJ2-7, with a possible D match to TRBD1 (6 bases). CDR3 size: 13 residues. Per the germline V gene, CDR1 is SGHKS and CDR2 is YYEKEE (reference sequence). V was clipped by 4 bases and J by 3 bases, with 11 bases between them. The CDR3 coding sequence is TGTGCCAGCAGCCCCCAGGGGAACTACGAGCAGTACTTC. Its protein product is CASSPQGNYEQYF.

This chain joins TRBV28 and TRBJ1-6; 7 positions match TRBD1. Germline V CDR1 and CDR2: MDHEN, SYDVKM. Trimming removed 5 bases from V and 8 bases from J; junction bases left unmatched: 6. There are 14 residues in the CDR3. This CDR3 is CASSTTGIHSPLHF. The CDR3 bases are TGTGCCAGCAGTACGACAGGGATTCATTCACCCCTCCACTTT.

This clone is medium-sized (0.01 to 0.1%) in the sample. The rearrangement uses TRBV4-3 and TRBJ1-3; a weak D match, TRBD1 (5 bases). This CDR3 region has 14 residues. Trimming pared 4 bases from V and 0 bases from J, leaving 7 bases between. CDR1 is LGHNA and CDR2 is YSLEER in the germline V gene. The CDR3 loop is CASSLGGSGNTIYF. CDR3 coding DNA: TGCGCCAGCAGCCTGGGGGGCTCTGGAAACACCATATATTTT.

V and J are TRBV7-2 and TRBJ1-2, with D possibly TRBD1 on 6 matching bases. V was cut by 6 bases and J by 3 bases, with 11 bases left in between. This CDR3 has 13 amino acids. In germline, CDR1 is SGHTA, CDR2 FQGNSA. The CDR3 DNA reads TGTGCCAGCAGTAAGGACAGAGACTATGGCTACACCTTC. Translation: CASSKDRDYGYTF.

The chain joins TRBV15 to TRBJ1-2; TRBD1 agrees at 10 bases. Germline V gives CDR1 LNHNV, CDR2 YYDKDF (reference sequence). There are 14 residues in the CDR3. V lost 3 bases to trimming and J lost 5 bases; unmatched junction nucleotides: 3. CDR3 sequence: CATSSWGQGYGYTF. CDR3 coding DNA: TGTGCCACCAGCAGCTGGGGACAGGGGTATGGCTACACCTTC.

This clone was seen a single time. The V and J genes are TRBV7-2 and TRBJ1-5; no definite D call. The germline V gene encodes CDR1 SGHTA and CDR2 FQGNSA. This CDR3 spans 13 amino acids. Trimming pared 8 bases from V and 5 bases from J, leaving 13 bases between. DNA of the CDR3: TGTGCCAGCCGAACGAGATCCGATCAGCCCCAGCATTTT. The encoded protein is CASRTRSDQPQHF.

This chain uses TRBV2 with TRBJ2-7; D possibly corresponds to TRBD1 (5 bases). This CDR3 spans 12 amino acids. CDR1 and CDR2 (germline): SNHLY, FYNNEI. V was shortened by 11 bases and J by 0 bases, with 11 bases between the two germline ends. CDR3 nucleotide sequence: TGTGCCGGGAAGACAGACTCCTACGAGCAGTACTTC. This translates into CAGKTDSYEQYF.

V gene TRBV7-3 combines with J gene TRBJ2-1, with TRBD2 identical over 12 bases. CDR3 length: 16 residues. Germline-derived CDR1 and CDR2 are SGHTA and FQGTGA. V was clipped by 3 bases and J by 8 bases; unmatched bases: 8. CDR3 nucleotide sequence: TGTGCCAGCAGCTTGCTGGGACTAGCGGGTCGGGATGAGCAGTTCTTC. Protein product: CASSLLGLAGRDEQFF.

The chain links TRBV6-1 to TRBJ1-2; tentative D call: TRBD1 (5 bases). Germline-derived CDR1 and CDR2 are MNHNS and SASEGT. Trimming stripped 3 bases from V and 8 bases from J, with 13 bases between. The CDR3 runs 13 residues. The CDR3 DNA follows: TGTGCCAGCAGTGACAGGGTTTATGAGGGCTACACCTTC. Translation: CASSDRVYEGYTF.

The V call is TRBV2, the J call TRBJ2-7; 8 bases fit TRBD2. The germline CDR1 and CDR2 sequences are SNHLY and FYNNEI. V lost 1 base, J lost 2 bases, and 1 base stayed unmatched. This CDR3 is 14 amino acids long. This CDR3 reads CASSEGGGTYEQYF. The CDR3 bases are TGTGCCAGCAGTGAAGGCGGGGGGACCTACGAGCAGTACTTC.

This clone has only a few counts. This rearrangement joins TRBV5-1 to TRBJ1-4, with D hard to call. Per germline, CDR1 SGHRS and CDR2 YFSETQ. CDR3 size: 14 residues. V lost 2 bases to trimming and J lost 8 bases, with 13 bases between them. The CDR3: CASSFDGAREKLFF. In DNA, the CDR3 is TGCGCCAGCAGCTTTGACGGTGCAAGGGAAAAACTGTTTTTT.

The chain uses TRBV5-4 and TRBJ2-3; D gene ambiguous. The CDR3 is 16 amino acids. The germline V and J ends were trimmed by 4 bases and 0 bases, with 15 bases remaining between them. Germline-derived CDR1 and CDR2 are SGHNT and YYREEE (reference sequence). The CDR3 sequence is CASSPNNSPSTDTQYF. The CDR3 bases are TGTGCCAGCAGCCCTAATAACTCGCCTAGCACAGATACGCAGTATTTT.

This chain uses TRBV12-3 or TRBV12-4 with TRBJ2-5; possibly TRBD1 for D (5 bases). V lost 3 bases to trimming and J lost 2 bases, with 7 bases between them. CDR3 length: 13 amino acids. In DNA, the CDR3 is TGTGCCAGCAGTTTGAACAGGCAAGAGACCCAGTACTTC. It yields the protein CASSLNRQETQYF.

The V call is TRBV7-2, the J call TRBJ2-7; D not certain. With 3 bases removed from V and 2 bases from J, the gap between germline ends came to 11 bases. Germline lookup yields CDR1 SGHTA and CDR2 FQGNSA. The CDR3 covers 14 residues. The CDR3 is CASSLYFSTYEQYF. CDR3 nucleotides: TGTGCCAGCAGCTTGTACTTCTCCACCTACGAGCAGTACTTC.

This chain joins TRBV7-2 and TRBJ1-4; D gene unclear. The CDR3 consists of 14 residues. With 1 base removed from V and 5 bases from J, the gap between germline ends came to 8 bases. Germline V gene lookup returns CDR1 SGHTA and CDR2 FQGNSA. The CDR3 region has the DNA TGTGCCAGCAGCTTAGAGGTGGGGAATGAAAAACTGTTTTTT. It specifies CASSLEVGNEKLFF.